Included here is one TCR beta chain sequence, with context. The assay was immunoSEQ multiplex PCR, and TCRdb's table has in-frame clones only and misses some. This sample has roughly 71,000 clones, with roughly 89% found just once. The data were taken from a study of blood T cell repertoires in COVID-19. Overall study context: There were acute and convalescent COVID-19 samples, and they came from the United States, Italy and Spain.

Germline V gene sequence: CDR1 MRHNA, CDR2 SNTAGT. V lost 5 bases, J lost 0 bases, and 5 bases lay in between. The CDR3 runs 13 residues. The V call is TRBV6-4, the J call TRBJ1-5; D uncertain. Sequencing was carried out using peripheral blood. This sequence originates from a man aged 25-45 years with acute or convalescent COVID-19. The CDR3 DNA follows: TGTGCCAGCAGTCAGGATAGCAATCAGCCCCAGCATTTT. Amino acids: CASSQDSNQPQHF.